A selection of T cell receptor beta chains follows, all from one sample in a study of blood T cell repertoires in COVID-19. The table came from immunoSEQ multiplex PCR; TCRdb's copy has only in-frame clones and leaves some out. The table has some 250,000 clones, roughly four fifths seen once; the top ten hold roughly 1.9%. Material for sequencing was peripheral blood. All receptors derive from a young man who had recovered from COVID-19. CDR3s include the opening cysteine and the closing phenylalanine or tryptophan. The D gene is left open where the match is weak. Clone size appears in some rows only: once, few, many, or a class for an expanded clone.

>15|-|-|TRBJ2-2|TRBV5-1
TGCGCCAGCAGCTGGACCGGGGGAGACACCGGGGAGCTGTTTTTT
CASSWTGGDTGELFF
>12|-|TRBD1|TRBJ1-2|TRBV2
TGTGCCAGCGGGACAGGGGTTTTTGGCTACACCTTC
CASGTGVFGYTF
>13|-|-|TRBJ1-5|TRBV11-2
TGTGCCAGCAGCTCGGCAGGGAATCAGCCCCAGCATTTT
CASSSAGNQPQHF
>14|-|-|TRBJ2-2|TRBV19
TGTGCCAGTAGTGAACAGCCGAGTTACGGGGAGCTGTTTTTT
CASSEQPSYGELFF
>15|many|-|TRBJ1-2|TRBV19
TGTGCCAGCCGGCCCGGGGGGGCTCGGGGCTATGGCTACACCTTC
CASRPGGARGYGYTF
>16|-|-|TRBJ2-6|TRBV7-6
TGTGCCAGCAGCTTGCGGCCAGCCTCTGGGGCCAACGTCCTGACTTTC
CASSLRPASGANVLTF
>15|-|TRBD2|TRBJ2-7|TRBV4-1
TGCGCCAGCAGCCAGGGGGGGACTCCTTCATACGAGCAGTACTTC
CASSQGGTPSYEQYF
>17|-|TRBD1|TRBJ1-5|TRBV27
TGTGCCAGCAGGTTAGGCCCGGGGACAGCCAGCAATCAGCCCCAGCATTTT
CASRLGPGTASNQPQHF
>12|-|TRBD1|TRBJ1-4|TRBV2
TGTGCCAGCAGGACAGGGCGGGAAAAACTGTTTTTT
CASRTGREKLFF
>13|-|-|TRBJ2-5|TRBV12-3/TRBV12-4
TGTGCCAGCAGTTTAGTCAGGGTCGGGACCCAGTACTTC
CASSLVRVGTQYF
>16|-|TRBD1|TRBJ2-2|TRBV5-6
TGTGCCAGCAGCGATCTCCGGACAGGGAACACCGGGGAGCTGTTTTTT
CASSDLRTGNTGELFF
>17|-|-|TRBJ2-7|TRBV7-8
TGTGCCAGCAGCTTAGACCTGGGCGGGACCTTGCGCTACGAGCAGTACTTC
CASSLDLGGTLRYEQYF
>17|-|TRBD1|TRBJ2-1|TRBV19
TGTGCCAGTAGTAACAGACAGGGCCACCCCTCCTACAATGAGCAGTTCTTC
CASSNRQGHPSYNEQFF
>18|-|TRBD1|TRBJ2-5|TRBV5-1
TGCGCCAGCAGCTTGGGCACCGGGACAGGGGGCTTTTTAGAGACCCAGTACTTC
CASSLGTGTGGFLETQYF
>16|-|-|TRBJ2-4|TRBV6-5
TGTGCCAGCAGTTACTCGCGTCAGGGGGCCAAAAACATTCAGTACTTC
CASSYSRQGAKNIQYF
>16|-|-|TRBJ2-6|TRBV24-1
TGTGCCACCAGTGATTTTTCAGGGGCTGGGGCCAACGTCCTGACTTTC
CATSDFSGAGANVLTF
>12|-|-|TRBJ2-1|TRBV5-5
TGTGCCAGCAGCTTGGCCCTGAATGAGCAGTTCTTC
CASSLALNEQFF
>14|-|-|TRBJ1-1|TRBV5-8
TGTGCCAGCAGCTTGGAGTCAGGGATGTCTGAAGCTTTCTTT
CASSLESGMSEAFF
>14|-|TRBD1|TRBJ1-5|TRBV2
TGTGCCAGCAGTGTTGGACAGGGCGGTCAGCCCCAGCATTTT
CASSVGQGGQPQHF
>13|few|TRBD1|TRBJ1-2|TRBV5-6
TGTGCCAGCATCAGGACAGGGGGCAATGGCTACACCTTC
CASIRTGGNGYTF
>15|-|TRBD1|TRBJ1-2|TRBV6-1
TGTGCCAGCAGTGATAACAGGGGGCTATTCCGGGGCTACACCTTC
CASSDNRGLFRGYTF
>12|-|-|TRBJ2-5|TRBV12-3/TRBV12-4
TGTGCCAGCACCCGACTAGGAGAGACCCAGTACTTC
CASTRLGETQYF
>15|once|-|TRBJ1-5|TRBV20-1
TGCAGTGCTAGTCAGGTAGGGGGAGGCAATCAGCCCCAGCATTTT
CSASQVGGGNQPQHF
>14|-|-|TRBJ2-1|TRBV7-3
TGTGCCAGCAGCTCTAGTGGTGGTTTGAATGAGCAGTTCTTC
CASSSSGGLNEQFF
>15|-|TRBD2|TRBJ2-7|TRBV6-1
TGTGCCAGCAGTGAAGCAGCGGGGAAAACCTACGAGCAGTACTTC
CASSEAAGKTYEQYF
>14|-|-|TRBJ1-1|TRBV5-1
TGCGCCAGCAGCCCCCGATCGGGGAACACTGAAGCTTTCTTT
CASSPRSGNTEAFF
>13|-|-|TRBJ1-1|TRBV6-5
TGTGCCAGTATTTTGGACAGTTTCACTGAAGCTTTCTTT
CASILDSFTEAFF
>13|-|-|TRBJ2-3|TRBV7-2
TGTGCCAGCAGCCCCTCGAGCACAGATACGCAGTATTTT
CASSPSSTDTQYF
>16|-|TRBD1|TRBJ2-2|TRBV27
TGTGCCAGCAGTTTATATTTTACAGGGGGCTCCGGGGAGCTGTTTTTT
CASSLYFTGGSGELFF
>12|-|-|TRBJ2-2|TRBV14
TGTGCCAGCAGTGTTCCGGCCGGGGAGCTGTTTTTT
CASSVPAGELFF
>16|-|-|TRBJ2-6|TRBV18
TGTGCCAGCTCCCCCCTGTCAGGGTCAGGGGCCAACGTCCTGACTTTC
CASSPLSGSGANVLTF
>14|-|-|TRBJ1-3|TRBV5-1
TGCGCCAGCAGCGAGGAGACTGGGGGAAACACCATATATTTT
CASSEETGGNTIYF
>16|-|TRBD1|TRBJ1-2|TRBV19
TGTGCCAGCGCCCTAACCGCGACAGGGCCGTTCTATGGCTACACCTTC
CASALTATGPFYGYTF
>12|-|-|TRBJ1-4|TRBV2
TGTGCCAGCAGTCCGGCGAGGGAAAAACTGTTTTTT
CASSPAREKLFF
>13|-|-|TRBJ1-5|TRBV2
TGTGCCAGCAGAGGACAGTTCAATCAGCCCCAGCATTTT
CASRGQFNQPQHF
>15|-|-|TRBJ1-2|TRBV24-1
TGTGCCACCAGTGATCAGACAGCTACTATCTATGGCTACACCTTC
CATSDQTATIYGYTF
>11|once|-|TRBJ2-2|TRBV29-1
TGCAGCGTAAGACAGAGCGGGGAGCTGTTTTTT
CSVRQSGELFF
>12|-|-|TRBJ1-5|TRBV28
TGTGCCAGCAGCCGGGGGGGTCAGCCCCAGCATTTT
CASSRGGQPQHF
>14|-|-|TRBJ1-3|TRBV10-3
TGTGCCATCAGTGAGCGGCAGGGAGGAAACACCATATATTTT
CAISERQGGNTIYF
>15|-|TRBD2|TRBJ2-3|TRBV19
TGTGCCAGTAGTATAAGCGGGGCCGTCACAGATACGCAGTATTTT
CASSISGAVTDTQYF
>16|-|TRBD1|TRBJ1-6|TRBV7-2
TGTGCCAGCAGCTCTCATCCCCGACAGGGGGACAGACCCCTCCACTTT
CASSSHPRQGDRPLHF
>14|-|TRBD1|TRBJ2-7|TRBV29-1
TGCAGCGTTACCGGGACAGGTCTCGCCTACGAGCAGTACTTC
CSVTGTGLAYEQYF
>15|-|-|TRBJ1-2|TRBV7-2
TGTGCCAGCAGCTTAGCACAGGGTAAAGACTATGGCTACACCTTC
CASSLAQGKDYGYTF
>14|once|-|TRBJ1-2|TRBV3-1/TRBV3-2
TGTGCCAGCAGCCCAGGCGGGCCATACTATGGCTACACCTTC
CASSPGGPYYGYTF
>18|once|TRBD1|TRBJ2-6|TRBV19
TGTGCCAGTAGTATCCACAGGGGGACTGAGTCTGGGGCCAACGTCCTGACTTTC
CASSIHRGTESGANVLTF
>14|-|-|TRBJ1-1|TRBV6-4
TGTGCCAGCAGGGAGACAGGCTTAACCACTGAAGCTTTCTTT
CASRETGLTTEAFF
>15|-|-|TRBJ1-3|TRBV5-6
TGTGCCAGCAGCTTGGCCTGGCAGGGAGGAAACACCATATATTTT
CASSLAWQGGNTIYF